These 31 T cell receptor beta chains were all obtained from the same sample, sequenced in a study of beta chain features in type 1 diabetes. Overall study results and limits: Moderate yet significant TCRB CDR3 shortening was seen in Type 1 diabetes patients in all four CD4+ subsets.

Antigen specificity for these receptors is unknown. As every portion of the isolated RNA was reverse transcribed, the sequencing read expressed TCRB transcripts. Sequencing was performed with immunoSEQ multiplex PCR; in TCRdb, only in-frame clones are kept and a portion is missing. The repertoire holds some 150,000 clones, with roughly 9% as singletons. Sequenced sample: central memory CD4+ T cells from blood. The receptors were gathered from a woman aged 25 to 39 with type 1 diabetes.

This clone was observed a handful of times. This sample also contains other DNA sequences that code for the same CDR3. This chain links TRBV18 with TRBJ2-1, with 14 bases fitting TRBD2. The CDR3 contains 15 residues. The V segment lost 3 bases and the J segment 6 bases; nucleotides outside the gene matches: 1. The germline V gene has CDR1 KGHSH and CDR2 LQKENI. CDR3 sequence reads: CASSPTSGRGNEQFF. As DNA, the CDR3 is TGTGCCAGCTCACCGACTAGCGGGAGGGGCAATGAGCAGTTCTTC.

This clone occurred a few times. The chain is built from TRBV5-4 and TRBJ2-1, with 8 bases identical to TRBD2. The CDR3 loop spans 15 amino acids. The V and J ends lost 4 bases and 3 bases, in that order; junction bases with no gene match: 6. The V gene's germline CDR1 is SGHNT and CDR2 YYREEE (reference sequence). Here the CDR3 DNA reads TGTGCCAGCAGCCGAACTAGCGGAGTCTACAATGAGCAGTTCTTC. It encodes CASSRTSGVYNEQFF.

This clone was seen a few times. The gene calls are TRBV6-5 and TRBJ1-5, with D hard to call. The CDR3 sequence is 14 residues long. The V and J ends lost 6 bases and 4 bases respectively, with 13 bases between them. Germline assignment: CDR1 MNHEY and CDR2 SVGAGI. The CDR3 spells CASSLFVLNQPQHF. The CDR3 DNA reads as TGTGCCAGCAGCCTATTCGTTCTTAATCAGCCCCAGCATTTT.

This clone was counted between two and nine times. The chain is built from TRBV7-9 and TRBJ2-7; TRBD1 matches at 8 bases. Germline V lookup: CDR1 SEHNR, CDR2 FQNEAQ (reference sequence). The length of the CDR3 is 15 residues. V lost 4 bases, J lost 1 base, and 6 bases stayed unmatched. The CDR3 reads CASSSDRGPSYEQYF. The CDR3 nucleotides are TGTGCCAGCAGCTCCGACAGGGGCCCTTCCTACGAGCAGTACTTC.

The chain combines TRBV15 with TRBJ2-7; D unresolved. V was cut by 2 bases and J by 2 bases, with 13 bases left in between. Germline CDR1 and CDR2: LNHNV and YYDKDF (reference sequence). The CDR3 is 15 residues long. CDR3 sequence: CATSRYMAPTYEQYF. In nucleotides, the CDR3 is TGTGCCACCAGCAGATACATGGCCCCCACCTACGAGCAGTACTTC.

This chain uses TRBV2 with TRBJ1-1; TRBD1 agrees at 7 bases. The trim removed 6 bases at V and 5 bases at J, leaving 9 bases unmatched. The CDR3 totals 14 residues. Germline values: CDR1 SNHLY, CDR2 FYNNEI. CDR3 sequence: CASSRQGMGTEAFF. In DNA, the CDR3 is TGTGCCAGCAGCCGACAGGGAATGGGAACTGAAGCTTTCTTT.

This clone was detected only a few times. The gene calls are TRBV5-1 and TRBJ2-1; 11 nucleotides match TRBD2. The V gene's germline CDR1 is SGHRS and CDR2 YFSETQ. Trimming at V came to 0 bases and at J to 3 bases, leaving 2 bases not matched to a gene. The length of the CDR3 is 16 residues. The CDR3 DNA sequence: TGCGCCAGCAGCTTGGAAACTAGCGGGGGCTACAATGAGCAGTTCTTC. Protein: CASSLETSGGYNEQFF.

This clone was counted only a few times. This sequence joins TRBV9 and TRBJ1-2, with TRBD1 matching over 9 bases. J was trimmed by 6 bases and V by 2 bases; bases with no gene match: 2. In germline, CDR1 is SGDLS, CDR2 YYNGEE. The CDR3 has 13 amino acids. The CDR3 protein is CASSVTGGDGYTF. Here the CDR3 DNA reads TGTGCCAGCAGCGTGACAGGGGGGGATGGCTACACCTTC.

This clone came up a few times. The chain employs TRBV28 and TRBJ2-7, with D perhaps matching TRBD2 (7 bases). V lost 3 bases to trimming and J lost 6 bases, with 21 bases between them. Germline CDR1 reads MDHEN; CDR2 reads SYDVKM. This CDR3 is built from 16 residues. DNA for the CDR3: TGTGCCAGCAGTTTGGGGGGGGGCCAGGCGCAGGGCGAGCAGTACTTC. The encoded protein is CASSLGGGQAQGEQYF.

This clone was found a few times. The V call is TRBV11-2, the J call TRBJ2-7; no reliable D call. This CDR3 comprises 13 residues. CDR1 SGHAT and CDR2 FQNNGV come from the germline V gene. The V end was cut by 5 bases, the J end by 5 bases, with 13 bases between. The CDR3 region is CASSTTLENEQYF. CDR3 nucleotide sequence: TGTGCCAGCAGCACGACTTTAGAGAACGAGCAGTACTTC.

The rearrangement uses TRBV5-8 and TRBJ1-2; 10 nucleotides match TRBD1. V lost 3 bases and J lost 4; bases outside the gene matches: 9. The germline V gene encodes CDR1 SGHTS and CDR2 YDEGEE. The CDR3 consists of 16 residues. The CDR3 nucleotides are TGTGCCAGCAGCTGGGGGACAGGGGCTACCATCTATGGCTACACCTTC. Translating it yields CASSWGTGATIYGYTF.

The V gene is TRBV2, the J gene TRBJ2-1, with 8 bases that match TRBD2. Trimming removed 8 bases from V and 7 bases from J; junction bases left unmatched: 10. The CDR3 has 14 amino acids. In germline, CDR1 is SNHLY, CDR2 FYNNEI. CDR3 sequence: CASLTGGPGNEQFF. The DNA for the CDR3 is TGTGCCAGCCTAACGGGAGGGCCGGGGAATGAGCAGTTCTTC.

Only a few counts were recorded for this clone. This sequence joins TRBV9 and TRBJ2-2; 8 nucleotides agree with TRBD2. V lost 3 bases and J lost 7; bases outside the gene matches: 11. CDR3 length: 16 amino acids. Germline values: CDR1 SGDLS, CDR2 YYNGEE. In DNA, the CDR3 is TGTGCCAGCAGCGCTAGAGGAGCGGGGGTGGTCGGGGAGCTGTTTTTT. Encoded protein: CASSARGAGVVGELFF.

This clone was counted between two and nine times. The chain joins TRBV18 to TRBJ1-1; the D gene is possibly TRBD1 (5 bases). CDR1 is KGHSH, CDR2 LQKENI, per germline. Trimming cost V 3 bases and J 7 bases, with 15 bases left between them. This CDR3 has 14 residues. The CDR3 reads CASSPGGGSGEAFF. In nucleotides, the CDR3 is TGTGCCAGCTCACCGGGTGGGGGGTCTGGTGAAGCTTTCTTT.

The rearrangement joins TRBV5-1 to TRBJ2-7; 9 positions match TRBD1. This CDR3 contains 15 residues. The J segment lost 3 bases and the V segment lost 5 bases, leaving 9 bases of the junction unmatched. Germline CDR1 reads SGHRS; CDR2 reads YFSETQ. DNA for the CDR3: TGCGCCAGCAGTGTGGGACAGGGTGATTTCTACGAGCAGTACTTC. Translation gives CASSVGQGDFYEQYF.

The J gene is TRBJ2-5, the V gene TRBV5-1, with D maybe TRBD2 (6 bases). V shed 4 bases and J shed 5 bases, with 15 bases lying between them. This CDR3 spans 14 amino acids. Germline values: CDR1 SGHRS, CDR2 YFSETQ. In DNA form, the CDR3 reads TGCGCCAGCAGCAGAACTAGCCGGGAGGAGACCCAGTACTTC. It encodes CASSRTSREETQYF.

There are a few counts of this clone. The chain carries TRBV7-3 and TRBJ2-3, with 10 bases aligning to TRBD2. J was trimmed by 0 bases and V by 5 bases; bases with no gene match: 11. The V gene's germline CDR1 is SGHTA and CDR2 FQGTGA. This CDR3 contains 18 residues. The CDR3 loop reads CASSTWTSGRPSTDTQYF. For the CDR3, the DNA is TGTGCCAGCAGCACATGGACTAGCGGCCGCCCTAGCACAGATACGCAGTATTTT.

The chain uses TRBV18 and TRBJ1-4; 7 bases are a match to TRBD1. The CDR3 has 15 amino acids. Germline CDR1 and CDR2: KGHSH and LQKENI. Trimming cost V 1 base and J 7 bases; bases outside gene matches: 6. CDR3 loop: CASSPQGASSEKLFF. The CDR3, as DNA: TGTGCCAGCTCACCACAGGGGGCATCGAGTGAAAAACTGTTTTTT. Variable domain in full (rest from reference TRBV18 and TRBJ1-4): NAGVMQNPRHLVRRRGQEARLRCSPMKGHSHVYWYRQLPEEGLKFMVYLQKENIIDESGMPKERFSAEFPKEGPSILRIQQVVRGDSAAYFCASSPQGASSEKLFFGSGTQLSVL.

The rearrangement joins TRBV5-1 to TRBJ2-2; 7 nucleotides line up with TRBD1. The CDR3 has 14 amino acids. Germline CDR1 reads SGHRS; CDR2 reads YFSETQ. The junction had 7 bases not matched to a gene; V was cut back by 4 bases and J by 7 bases. The DNA of the CDR3 is TGCGCCAGCAGCGCGCTACAGGGGAACGGGGAGCTGTTTTTT. Amino acid sequence: CASSALQGNGELFF.

Only a few counts were recorded for this clone. V usage is TRBV5-1 and J usage is TRBJ1-2; tentative D call: TRBD1 (6 bases). Trimming took off 0 bases at V and 8 bases at J, with 14 bases between the two ends. CDR3 length: 14 amino acids. Germline V gene data show CDR1 as SGHRS and CDR2 as YFSETQ. CDR3 DNA sequence: TGCGCCAGCAGCTTGGAGACAGGCCAGGTCGGCTACACCTTC. Translating it yields CASSLETGQVGYTF.

This clone has only a few counts. V gene TRBV27 combines with J gene TRBJ2-1, with 7 bases that match TRBD2. Germline V CDR1 and CDR2: MNHEY, SMNVEV (reference sequence). Trimming removed 4 bases from V and 7 bases from J; junction bases left unmatched: 7. This CDR3 region has 14 residues. The CDR3 nucleotides are TGTGCCAGCAGTTGGCTAGCGGATGAAAATGAGCAGTTCTTC. As protein: CASSWLADENEQFF.

The chain couples TRBV6-5 to TRBJ1-1; a weak D match, TRBD1 (6 bases). This CDR3 contains 13 residues. Germline loops: CDR1 MNHEY, CDR2 SVGAGI. V lost 5 bases and J lost 8, with 15 bases in between. The CDR3: CASSPTGLGEAFF. CDR3 nucleotides: TGTGCCAGCAGTCCTACAGGGCTCGGGGAAGCTTTCTTT.

Only a few counts were recorded for this clone. The chain links TRBV2 to TRBJ2-5; 10 nucleotides line up with TRBD1. Germline loops: CDR1 SNHLY, CDR2 FYNNEI. The V gene end was trimmed by 4 bases and the J gene end by 4 bases; junction bases not matched to a gene: 0. The CDR3 sequence is 13 residues long. The CDR3 reads CASSGTGGETQYF. Written as DNA, the CDR3 is TGTGCCAGCAGTGGGACAGGGGGAGAGACCCAGTACTTC.

This sequence joins TRBV7-8 and TRBJ1-2, with D possibly TRBD1 on 5 matching bases. The CDR3 runs to 12 residues. Germline values: CDR1 SGHVS, CDR2 FQNEAQ. Trimming took off 5 bases at V and 7 bases at J, with 11 bases between the two ends. CDR3 coding DNA: TGTGCCAGCAGCATCAGGGATTCTGGCTACACCTTC. This encodes CASSIRDSGYTF.

This clone was seen a few times. The chain couples TRBV5-1 to TRBJ2-3, with 12 positions matching TRBD2. J was trimmed by 6 bases and V by 4 bases; bases with no gene match: 6. The CDR3 has 15 residues. Germline loops: CDR1 SGHRS, CDR2 YFSETQ. CDR3 amino acids: CASSRTSGAGDTQYF. The CDR3 region has the DNA TGCGCCAGCAGCCGGACTAGCGGGGCAGGCGATACGCAGTATTTT.

The chain is built from TRBV7-3 and TRBJ2-1, with 8 bases lining up with TRBD1. This CDR3 comprises 13 residues. After removal of 5 bases from V and 4 bases from J, the junction contained 1 base not matched to a gene. Germline loops: CDR1 SGHTA, CDR2 FQGTGA. CDR3 residues: CASSTGGYNEQFF. In DNA form, the CDR3 reads TGTGCCAGCAGCACAGGGGGATACAATGAGCAGTTCTTC.

The V call is TRBV5-4, the J call TRBJ2-1; 10 nucleotides line up with TRBD2. Trimming removed 3 bases from V and 7 bases from J; junction bases left unmatched: 7. Germline V gene lookup returns CDR1 SGHNT and CDR2 YYREEE (reference sequence). This CDR3 has 15 amino acids. For the CDR3, the DNA is TGTGCCAGCAGCTCACAGCGGGAGGGCCTAAATGAGCAGTTCTTC. Its translation: CASSSQREGLNEQFF.

The chain uses TRBV7-9 and TRBJ2-7; unclear D gene. Germline V lookup: CDR1 SEHNR, CDR2 FQNEAQ (reference sequence). The ends were cut back, 3 bases at V and 4 bases at J, with 13 bases in the middle. The CDR3 is made up of 14 amino acids. The CDR3 region has the DNA TGTGCCAGCAGCTTCGGCAGAGACTGGTACGAGCAGTACTTC. As protein: CASSFGRDWYEQYF.

The chain joins TRBV16 to TRBJ1-4; 9 nucleotides agree with TRBD1. Trimming at V came to 4 bases and at J to 8 bases, leaving 8 bases not matched to a gene. CDR1 KGHSY and CDR2 FQNENV come from the germline V gene. The CDR3 has 15 residues. For the CDR3, the DNA is TGTGCCAGCAGCCCTCGGACAGGGGTGGAAGAAAAACTGTTTTTT. Its protein product is CASSPRTGVEEKLFF.

This clone turned up a few times. J is TRBJ2-5 and V is TRBV25-1; D is possibly TRBD2 (6 bases). Germline V lookup: CDR1 MGHDK, CDR2 SYGVNS. The CDR3 contains 12 residues. The ends were cut back, 6 bases at V and 5 bases at J, with 10 bases in the middle. The CDR3 DNA sequence: TGTGCCAGCAGCCGGGGGATGGAGACCCAGTACTTC. It codes for CASSRGMETQYF.

This clone was detected a few times. J is TRBJ2-1 and V is TRBV7-9; D unresolved. The CDR3 extends over 14 amino acids. Germline V CDR1 and CDR2: SEHNR, FQNEAQ (reference sequence). V was cut by 1 base and J by 3 bases, with 7 bases left in between. The CDR3 nucleotides are TGTGCCAGCAGCTTAGGCCAGATCTACAATGAGCAGTTCTTC. Translated, it gives CASSLGQIYNEQFF.